The 6 T cell receptor beta chains presented below share a single source sample, sequenced in a study of shared T cell receptors in the human thymus. The repertoire was sequenced with immunoSEQ multiplex PCR; TCRdb's copy has only in-frame clones and lacks some. This table has about 660,000 clones, 87% appearing once. These sequences were also reported in another study, on human thymus T cells.

Specimen: thymocytes. These receptors all stem from a boy under two years old with a congenital heart defect.

The chain couples TRBV7-9 to TRBJ2-7, with TRBD2 as a possible D gene (5 bases). The CDR3 is 14 residues long. Germline V lookup: CDR1 SEHNR, CDR2 FQNEAQ (reference sequence). V was pared by 1 base and J by 2 bases, with 9 bases between. As DNA, the CDR3 is TGTGCCAGCAGCTTAGAAGCGGATACCTACGAGCAGTACTTC. Its protein product is CASSLEADTYEQYF.

The chain combines TRBV6-5 with TRBJ1-6, with 8 bases aligning to TRBD1. The J segment lost 5 bases and the V segment lost 4 bases, leaving 4 bases of the junction unmatched. The CDR3 is 15 amino acids. Germline CDR1 is MNHEY and CDR2 is SVGAGI. CDR3 residues: CASSSGQENNSPLHF. The DNA of the CDR3 is TGTGCCAGCAGTTCGGGACAGGAGAATAATTCACCCCTCCACTTT.

The chain uses TRBV14 and TRBJ1-1; TRBD1 matches 7 bases. The CDR3 sequence is 17 residues long. Germline V gene sequence: CDR1 SGHDN, CDR2 FVKESK. The V segment lost 0 bases and the J segment 1 base; nucleotides outside the gene matches: 8. CDR3 residues: CASSQDRWTGGNTEAFF. Here the CDR3 DNA reads TGTGCCAGCAGCCAAGACCGATGGACAGGTGGGAACACTGAAGCTTTCTTT.

This rearrangement joins TRBV29-1 to TRBJ2-1, with TRBD1 as a possible D gene (5 bases). Germline values: CDR1 SQVTM, CDR2 ANQGSEA. V was cut by 0 bases and J by 1 base, with 19 bases left in between. This CDR3 is built from 18 residues. The CDR3 region has the DNA TGCAGCGTTGAAGATCATTTGGACACGGCAATATCCTACAATGAGCAGTTCTTC. Amino acids: CSVEDHLDTAISYNEQFF.

V is TRBV4-2 and J is TRBJ2-2; 8 bases fit TRBD1. V lost 2 bases and J lost 1; bases outside the gene matches: 3. The CDR3 is made up of 16 amino acids. Germline assignment: CDR1 LGHNA and CDR2 YNFKEQ. The CDR3 sequence is CASSQLTGGNTGELFF. The CDR3 DNA sequence: TGTGCCAGCAGCCAACTCACAGGGGGGAACACCGGGGAGCTGTTTTTT.

The chain has TRBV9 and TRBJ2-1, with 10 bases lining up with TRBD1. The V gene end was trimmed by 4 bases and the J gene end by 8 bases; junction bases not matched to a gene: 6. CDR1 SGDLS and CDR2 YYNGEE come from the germline V gene. This CDR3 comprises 14 residues. CDR3 in DNA: TGTGCCAGCAGCCCCGGGACAGGGGCGGATGAGCAGTTCTTC. It yields the protein CASSPGTGADEQFF.